The 9 T cell receptor beta chains in this list originate from one sample, sequenced in a study of cytomegalovirus exposure and HLA in healthy donors. The PCR employed 60 Vbeta primers together with 13 Jbeta primers. Using immunoSEQ multiplex PCR, the repertoire was profiled, and TCRdb retains in-frame clones only, with some absent. This repertoire shows about 120,000 clones, roughly 82% found once; its top ten account for approximately 9.9%. The sequencing sample was made of PBMCs. The receptors were gathered from a man aged 40-49 years in good health and CMV-seropositive.

The rearrangement joins TRBV7-9 to TRBJ1-3; D is perhaps TRBD1 (5 bases). V was cut by 1 base and J by 4 bases, with 8 bases left in between. The length of the CDR3 is 14 residues. Germline V gene lookup returns CDR1 SEHNR and CDR2 FQNEAQ (reference sequence). In nucleotides, the CDR3 is TGTGCCAGCAGCTTAGGGGGGGACGGAAACACCATATATTTT. Protein sequence: CASSLGGDGNTIYF.

This rearrangement joins TRBV2 to TRBJ2-7, with D maybe TRBD1 (5 bases). This CDR3 region has 13 residues. V lost 4 bases and J 2 bases, leaving 9 bases between the germline ends. CDR1 is SNHLY, CDR2 FYNNEI, per germline. This CDR3 reads CASSVTGTYEQYF. The CDR3, as DNA: TGTGCCAGCAGTGTAACAGGAACCTACGAGCAGTACTTC. Drawing the rest from reference TRBV2 and TRBJ2-7, the complete variable domain is EPEVTQTPSHQVTQMGQEVILRCVPISNHLYFYWYRQILGQKVEFLVSFYNNEISEKSEIFDDQFSVERPDGSNFTLKIRSTKLEDSAMYFCASSVTGTYEQYFGPGTRLTVT.

This clone turned up a few times. CDR3 DNA sequence: TGTGCCAGCAGTTACGGTCTGGGACTAGCTTACGAGCAGTACTTC. It encodes CASSYGLGLAYEQYF. This chain joins TRBV13 and TRBJ2-7; 9 bases fit TRBD2. Trimming took 6 bases from V and 4 from J; bases not matched to a gene: 10. The CDR3 loop spans 15 amino acids. Germline-derived CDR1 and CDR2 are PRHDT and FYEKMQ (reference sequence).

This clone was observed a single time. CDR3 in amino acids: CASSLAGLANTDTQYF. CDR3 nucleotides: TGCGCCAGCAGCTTAGCGGGACTAGCGAACACAGATACGCAGTATTTT. The rearrangement joins TRBV5-1 to TRBJ2-3, with 10 bases lining up with TRBD2. CDR1 is SGHRS, CDR2 YFSETQ, per germline. V shed 2 bases, J shed 2 bases, and the junction held 5 bases outside the gene matches. The CDR3 totals 16 residues.

The chain combines TRBV7-8 with TRBJ2-1, with TRBD2 identical over 9 bases. The CDR3 totals 15 residues. V dropped 5 bases and J dropped 0; count of bases not matched to a gene: 2. Looked up from germline, CDR1 is SGHVS and CDR2 is FQNEAQ. The CDR3 reads CASSPSGVSYNEQFF. DNA for the CDR3: TGTGCCAGCAGCCCTAGCGGGGTCTCCTACAATGAGCAGTTCTTC.

As for this clone: A junction end diverges from the germline sequence, so it may reflect a read error. The genes are TRBV7-9 and TRBJ1-4; D gene uncertain. This CDR3 is 17 amino acids long. Germline V lookup: CDR1 SEHNR, CDR2 FQNEAQ (reference sequence). CDR3 region: CSSSWGIPGPGNEKLFF. The CDR3 DNA is TGTTCCAGCAGCTGGGGTATCCCCGGCCCGGGGAATGAAAAACTGTTTTTT. Full variable domain (remainder filled in from reference TRBV7-9 and TRBJ1-4): DTGVSQNPRHKITKRGQNVTFRCDPISEHNRLYWYRQTLGQGPEFLTYFQNEAQLEKSRLLSDRFSAERPKGSFSTLEIQRTEQGDSAMYLCSSSWGIPGPGNEKLFFGSGTQLSVL.

This clone has just a few counts. The chain is built from TRBV15 and TRBJ2-4, with TRBD1 as a possible D gene (6 bases). V dropped 0 bases and J dropped 9 bases, with 12 bases sitting between them. CDR3 length: 14 amino acids. Germline CDR1 LNHNV, CDR2 YYDKDF (reference sequence). DNA for the CDR3: TGTGCCACCAGCAGAGATATTGCAGGGGCCATTCAGTACTTC. Protein product: CATSRDIAGAIQYF.

About this clone itself: The junction does not match germline at one end; this may be a read error. The chain employs TRBV7-9 and TRBJ1-2; 7 bases match TRBD1. This CDR3 is 15 amino acids long. From germline, CDR1 is SEHNR and CDR2 FQNEAQ (reference sequence). The CDR3: CSSSSTGPVNYGYTF. As DNA, the CDR3 is TGTTCCAGCAGCTCGACAGGGCCAGTCAACTATGGCTACACCTTC.

The rearrangement uses TRBV7-2 and TRBJ2-7; TRBD2 aligns across 10 bases. V lost 4 bases, J lost 3 bases, and 12 bases stayed unmatched. The CDR3 totals 17 residues. The germline V gene has CDR1 SGHTA and CDR2 FQGNSA. The CDR3 DNA is TGTGCCAGCAGCTCCGGACTAGCGGTTACGGTCCGCTACGAGCAGTACTTC. It is translated as CASSSGLAVTVRYEQYF.